The 27 T cell receptor beta chains below come from one sample, sequenced in a study of T cell responses to AZD1222 COVID-19 vaccine. TCRdb's table, derived via immunoSEQ multiplex PCR, lists solely in-frame clones and lacks some. The sample contains approximately 120,000 clones, 88% of which appear only once. Specimen: peripheral blood, collected on day 0 of AZD1222 vaccination. These receptors came from an adult in good health.

This chain joins TRBV5-1 and TRBJ2-1; 12 bases map to TRBD2. This CDR3 spans 13 amino acids. The junction had 5 bases not matched to a gene; V was cut back by 4 bases and J by 12 bases. Germline V gene data show CDR1 as SGHRS and CDR2 as YFSETQ. CDR3 in amino acids: CASSGGLAGLQFF. In nucleotides, the CDR3 is TGCGCCAGCAGCGGGGGACTAGCGGGCTTGCAGTTCTTC.

This chain connects TRBV28 to TRBJ2-7, with TRBD2 matching 7 bases. The CDR3 runs 13 residues. After removal of 7 bases from V and 2 bases from J, the junction contained 5 bases not matched to a gene. CDR1 is MDHEN and CDR2 is SYDVKM in the germline V gene. The CDR3 protein is CASTLSGTYEQYF. CDR3 coding DNA: TGTGCCAGCACCCTCAGCGGGACCTACGAGCAGTACTTC.

The chain has TRBV5-1 and TRBJ1-2; D unclear. The CDR3 length is 14 residues. CDR1 SGHRS and CDR2 YFSETQ come from the germline V gene. Trimming stripped 4 bases from V and 7 bases from J, with 17 bases between. In DNA, the CDR3 is TGCGCCAGCAGCCCTCCTGAGGGTGAGAGTGGCTACACCTTC. Translation: CASSPPEGESGYTF.

This sequence joins TRBV7-9 and TRBJ2-1; D possibly corresponds to TRBD2 (7 bases). V lost 3 bases to trimming and J lost 4 bases, with 10 bases between them. The CDR3 consists of 14 residues. Germline CDR1 is SEHNR and CDR2 is FQNEAQ (reference sequence). This CDR3 reads CASSLEGGYNEQFF. Written as DNA, the CDR3 is TGTGCCAGCAGCTTGGAGGGGGGGTACAATGAGCAGTTCTTC. The full variable domain, in which reference TRBV7-9 and TRBJ2-1 provide the parts outside the CDR3, is DTGVSQNPRHKITKRGQNVTFRCDPISEHNRLYWYRQTLGQGPEFLTYFQNEAQLEKSRLLSDRFSAERPKGSFSTLEIQRTEQGDSAMYLCASSLEGGYNEQFFGPGTRLTVL.

This sequence joins TRBV7-2 and TRBJ2-1; 10 bases line up with TRBD2. V trimming: 4 bases; J trimming: 7 bases; junction bases outside the gene matches: 7. The CDR3 is 15 amino acids. Germline V gives CDR1 SGHTA, CDR2 FQGNSA. In DNA, the CDR3 is TGTGCCAGCAGCTCCGAGTGGACTAGCGGAAATGAGCAGTTCTTC. This translates into CASSSEWTSGNEQFF.

The sample holds a few counts of this clone. The CDR3 bases are TGTGCCAGCAGGGACAGGGTTACTGAAGCTTTCTTT. Residues: CASRDRVTEAFF. The chain recombines TRBV2 with TRBJ1-1; TRBD1 matches 8 bases. The CDR3 covers 12 residues. V gave up 6 bases and J gave up 5 bases; unmatched junction bases: 2. Germline V gene sequence: CDR1 SNHLY, CDR2 FYNNEI.

The V gene is TRBV10-3, the J gene TRBJ2-2; tentative D call: TRBD1 (5 bases). The CDR3 spans 13 residues. Trimming shortened V by 6 bases and J by 1 base, and 6 bases separated the two germline ends. The V gene's germline CDR1 is ENHRY and CDR2 SYGVKD. The chain's CDR3 is CAIRQENTGELFF. CDR3 bases: TGTGCCATCAGACAGGAGAACACCGGGGAGCTGTTTTTT.

The chain carries TRBV5-1 and TRBJ2-1; D ambiguous. The V gene's germline CDR1 is SGHRS and CDR2 YFSETQ. V lost 4 bases and J 5 bases, leaving 7 bases between the germline ends. CDR3 size: 12 residues. The CDR3 reads CASSATHNEQFF. In DNA form, the CDR3 reads TGCGCCAGCAGCGCCACACACAATGAGCAGTTCTTC.

J is TRBJ2-4 and V is TRBV4-1; 8 nucleotides match TRBD2. The CDR3 has 17 residues. The V and J ends lost 1 base and 2 bases, in that order; junction bases with no gene match: 7. Germline V gene data show CDR1 as MGHRA and CDR2 as YSYEKL. The CDR3 DNA follows: TGCGCCAGCAGCCAAGGGGGGGCGGGAGGTTCCAAAAACATTCAGTACTTC. It translates to CASSQGGAGGSKNIQYF.

This clone was counted once. The gene calls are TRBV28 and TRBJ2-3; 7 bases are shared with TRBD2. Trimming removed 2 bases from V and 6 bases from J; junction bases left unmatched: 2. Per germline, CDR1 MDHEN and CDR2 SYDVKM. The CDR3 covers 13 residues. CDR3 in DNA: TGTGCCAGCAGTTTAGGGAGGGATGATACGCAGTATTTT. Translating gives CASSLGRDDTQYF.

The chain combines TRBV19 with TRBJ1-5; D gene ambiguous. Between the trimmed V and J ends, which lost 3 bases and 1 base, there was a span of 10 bases. In germline, CDR1 is LNHDA, CDR2 SQIVND (reference sequence). The length of the CDR3 is 15 residues. The CDR3 is CASSIIAGSNQPQHF. DNA of the CDR3: TGTGCCAGTAGTATTATTGCGGGGAGCAATCAGCCCCAGCATTTT.

J is TRBJ1-4 and V is TRBV28; possibly TRBD1 for D (5 bases). V lost 6 bases and J 8 bases, leaving 16 bases between the germline ends. Germline-derived CDR1 and CDR2 are MDHEN and SYDVKM. CDR3 size: 14 residues. CDR3 DNA sequence: TGTGCCAGCAGAAGGGACGCGGGCAGGGAAAAACTGTTTTTT. Translated: CASRRDAGREKLFF.

The chain joins TRBV7-6 to TRBJ1-1, with 7 bases identical to TRBD1. The CDR3 contains 15 residues. Germline values: CDR1 SGHVS, CDR2 FNYEAQ. After removal of 5 bases from V and 2 bases from J, the junction contained 8 bases not matched to a gene. CDR3 nucleotide sequence: TGTGCCAGCAGCCCCCAAGGACAGGACAACACTGAAGCTTTCTTT. Translating it yields CASSPQGQDNTEAFF.

The rearrangement links TRBV3-1 (or the pseudogene TRBV3-2) to TRBJ1-5, with D possibly matching TRBD1 (5 bases). The CDR3 runs to 14 residues. V lost 5 bases and J lost 5, with 13 bases in between. CDR1 LGHDT and CDR2 YNNKEL come from the germline V gene (reference sequence). CDR3 nucleotides: TGTGCCAGCAGCGGTACGGGGGGGGATCAGCCCCAGCATTTT. This encodes CASSGTGGDQPQHF.

V and J are TRBV7-8 and TRBJ1-5; maybe TRBD1 (5 bases). The CDR3 has 15 residues. The V and J ends lost 7 bases and 2 bases respectively, with 15 bases between them. The germline V gene has CDR1 SGHVS and CDR2 FQNEAQ. The CDR3 DNA follows: TGTGCCAGCACCCTCGCGGTGGGGGGCAATCAGCCCCAGCATTTT. Amino acid sequence: CASTLAVGGNQPQHF.

This chain connects TRBV4-2 to TRBJ1-5; D is unclear. The V end lost 4 bases, the J end lost 0 bases, and 10 bases lay between the germline ends. From germline, CDR1 is LGHNA and CDR2 YNFKEQ. The CDR3 has 15 residues. The CDR3 sequence is CASSLDGLSNQPQHF. DNA of the CDR3: TGTGCCAGCAGCCTAGACGGCCTTAGCAATCAGCCCCAGCATTTT.

This chain uses TRBV15 with TRBJ2-1, with TRBD1 as a possible D gene (6 bases). The CDR3 totals 15 residues. Between the trimmed V and J ends, which lost 0 bases and 4 bases, there was a span of 10 bases. CDR1 and CDR2 from the germline V gene are LNHNV and YYDKDF (reference sequence). The chain's CDR3 is CATSRETGQYNEQFF. CDR3 nucleotides: TGTGCCACCAGCAGAGAGACAGGACAGTACAATGAGCAGTTCTTC.

The chain carries TRBV4-1 and TRBJ1-4; tentatively, D is TRBD1 (6 bases). The CDR3 is 14 amino acids. The V end lost 1 base, the J end lost 5 bases, and 8 bases lay between the germline ends. The germline V gene has CDR1 MGHRA and CDR2 YSYEKL. CDR3 coding DNA: TGCGCCAGCAGCCAAGGACAGGTGAATGAAAAACTGTTTTTT. Translating gives CASSQGQVNEKLFF.

The V call is TRBV19, the J call TRBJ1-3; tentative D call: TRBD1 (5 bases). Germline values: CDR1 LNHDA, CDR2 SQIVND (reference sequence). V dropped 7 bases and J dropped 0 bases, with 10 bases sitting between them. CDR3 length: 14 residues. The CDR3 loop reads CASTGYYSGNTIYF. The CDR3 nucleotides are TGTGCCAGTACAGGGTACTACTCTGGAAACACCATATATTTT.

The CDR3 DNA is TGTGCCAGCAATATCCGGGACCAAAGTGACGAGGGCGAGCAGTACTTC. Its protein is CASNIRDQSDEGEQYF. V and J are TRBV6-4 and TRBJ2-7; either TRBD1 or TRBD2 may fit D (5 bases each). The V end was cut by 7 bases, the J end by 6 bases, with 25 bases between. Germline V CDR1 and CDR2: MRHNA, SNTAGT. CDR3 length equals 16 residues.

This clone was counted only a few times. This chain connects TRBV7-2 to TRBJ2-7; D perhaps matches TRBD2 (5 bases). Germline values: CDR1 SGHTA, CDR2 FQGNSA. This CDR3 comprises 12 residues. The V end lost 0 bases, the J end lost 7 bases, and 7 bases lay between the germline ends. The CDR3 protein is CASSLARREQYF. The DNA of the CDR3 is TGTGCCAGCAGCTTAGCTCGGAGGGAGCAGTACTTC.

The chain recombines TRBV19 with TRBJ1-6; TRBD1 aligns across 7 bases. The germline gives CDR1 LNHDA, CDR2 SQIVND (reference sequence). The CDR3 contains 16 residues. V lost 5 bases and J lost 0; bases outside the gene matches: 4. The CDR3 reads CASSDRDSSYNSPLHF. The CDR3 DNA is TGTGCCAGTAGTGACCGGGACAGCTCCTATAATTCACCCCTCCACTTT.

The CDR3: CASRIRESTDTQYF. In DNA, the CDR3 is TGTGCCAGCAGGATCAGGGAAAGCACAGATACGCAGTATTTT. The chain has TRBV3-1 (or the pseudogene TRBV3-2) and TRBJ2-3; TRBD1 might be the D (5 bases). V was clipped by 6 bases and J by 0 bases, with 10 bases between them. Germline V gene sequence: CDR1 LGHDT, CDR2 YNNKEL (reference sequence). The CDR3 sequence is 14 residues long.

The rearrangement joins TRBV9 to TRBJ1-3; D remains ambiguous. CDR3 length equals 13 residues. The V gene's germline CDR1 is SGDLS and CDR2 YYNGEE. Between the trimmed V and J ends, which lost 4 bases and 4 bases, there was a span of 9 bases. The CDR3 DNA reads as TGTGCCAGCAGCAAGGACGGAGGAAACACCATATATTTT. As protein: CASSKDGGNTIYF.

The genes are TRBV7-3 and TRBJ2-1; D remains unclear. This CDR3 spans 13 amino acids. The V gene lost 2 bases and the J gene lost 4 bases, with 6 bases spanning the gap. Germline values: CDR1 SGHTA, CDR2 FQGTGA. The CDR3 spells CASSLGPYNEQFF. The CDR3 DNA is TGTGCCAGCAGCTTAGGGCCATACAATGAGCAGTTCTTC. The full variable domain, its missing parts supplied by reference TRBV7-3 and TRBJ2-1, is GAGVSQTPSNKVTEKGKYVELRCDPISGHTALYWYRQSLGQGPEFLIYFQGTGAADDSGLPNDRFFAVRPEGSVSTLKIQRTERGDSAVYLCASSLGPYNEQFFGPGTRLTVL.

This clone came up a few times. The chain couples TRBV27 to TRBJ1-5; no clear D gene. The CDR3 length is 14 residues. In germline, CDR1 is MNHEY, CDR2 SMNVEV (reference sequence). V was trimmed by 5 bases and J by 2 bases, leaving 10 bases between them. CDR3 sequence: CASSLERGNQPQHF. As DNA, the CDR3 is TGTGCCAGCAGTCTAGAAAGGGGCAATCAGCCCCAGCATTTT.

The V call is TRBV28, the J call TRBJ1-1, with D unclear. Germline CDR1 and CDR2: MDHEN and SYDVKM. Trimming shortened V by 7 bases and J by 1 base, and 7 bases separated the two germline ends. The CDR3 is made up of 12 amino acids. The CDR3 bases are TGTGCCAGCAAAATAACGAACACTGAAGCTTTCTTT. Protein: CASKITNTEAFF.